The 31 T cell receptor beta chains below all came from one sample that was sequenced in a study of blood T cells in healthy people across ages. With a J-beta primer mix and a sample-barcoded 5' primer, a second PCR ran about 7 to 11 cycles. TCRdb independently ran MiXCR on the 5' RACE reads; one entry per CDR3 protein. The table has about 1.5 million distinct CDR3 sequences, roughly 43% seen once; the top ten hold about 4.1%. Sequenced sample: blood. These receptors were collected from a woman between 18 and 30 years old in good health.

This clonotype was found a few times. This rearrangement joins TRBV16 to TRBJ2-4; D is ambiguous. CDR1 KGHSY and CDR2 FQNENV come from the germline V gene. Trimming shortened V by 2 bases and J by 5 bases, and 10 bases separated the two germline ends. The CDR3 runs 14 residues. CDR3 amino acids: CASSQGRPENIQYF. The CDR3 DNA reads as TGTGCCAGCAGCCAAGGCCGACCCGAAAACATTCAGTACTTC.

This chain joins TRBV29-1 and TRBJ2-2; no definite D call. The CDR3 consists of 11 residues. The V gene's germline CDR1 is SQVTM and CDR2 ANQGSEA. The V and J ends lost 4 bases and 4 bases respectively, with 4 bases between them. The CDR3 loop reads CSVVSTGELFF. CDR3 bases: TGCAGCGTTGTATCCACCGGGGAGCTGTTTTTT.

This clonotype was found many times. The chain uses TRBV4-2 and TRBJ1-4, with unresolved D. The germline V gene encodes CDR1 LGHNA and CDR2 YNFKEQ. V lost 2 bases, J lost 6 bases, and 7 bases lay in between. The CDR3 is made up of 13 amino acids. The CDR3 region is CASSQRLDEKLFF. In DNA form, the CDR3 reads TGTGCCAGCAGCCAACGACTAGATGAAAAACTGTTTTTT.

This rearrangement joins TRBV20-1 to TRBJ1-3; D is uncertain. The CDR3 is 12 amino acids. The V gene lost 1 base and the J gene lost 6 bases, with 7 bases spanning the gap. Germline-derived CDR1 and CDR2 are DFQATT and SNEGSKA (reference sequence). The CDR3 bases are TGCAGTGCTAGAGTAACCCCAAACACCATATATTTT. It specifies CSARVTPNTIYF.

Only a few counts were recorded for this clonotype. The rearrangement links TRBV20-1 to TRBJ2-1; D is unresolved. The CDR3 covers 15 residues. V lost 1 base to trimming and J lost 7 bases, with 17 bases between them. Germline lookup yields CDR1 DFQATT and CDR2 SNEGSKA (reference sequence). CDR3 residues: CSARANLNRQNEQFF. The CDR3, as DNA: TGCAGTGCTAGAGCCAACCTGAATAGGCAAAATGAGCAGTTCTTC.

This clonotype has more than one count but fewer than ten. This chain uses TRBV5-1 with TRBJ1-2, with a weak D call TRBD1 (5 bases). Germline V gene sequence: CDR1 SGHRS, CDR2 YFSETQ. This CDR3 spans 15 amino acids. Trimming pared 4 bases from V and 4 bases from J, leaving 17 bases between. The CDR3 nucleotides are TGCGCCAGCAGCATTGGGGGTCGGATCATCTATGGCTACACCTTC. Protein sequence: CASSIGGRIIYGYTF.

The chain combines TRBV4-1 with TRBJ1-2, with D tentatively TRBD1 (5 bases). Germline V CDR1 and CDR2: MGHRA, YSYEKL. V dropped 1 base and J dropped 8 bases, with 14 bases sitting between them. The CDR3 extends over 14 amino acids. The CDR3 is CASSQGGVGVGYTF. CDR3 nucleotide sequence: TGCGCCAGCAGCCAAGGAGGGGTTGGAGTGGGCTACACCTTC.

The DNA for the CDR3 is TGCGCCAGCAGCTTGATGCTGGGGTCGGAGTCACCCCTCCACTTT. Translated, it gives CASSLMLGSESPLHF. The chain links TRBV5-1 to TRBJ1-6; D gene uncertain. CDR3 size: 15 residues. V lost 1 base to trimming and J lost 10 bases, with 15 bases between them. CDR1 is SGHRS and CDR2 is YFSETQ in the germline V gene. Variable domain in full (rest from reference TRBV5-1 and TRBJ1-6): KAGVTQTPRYLIKTRGQQVTLSCSPISGHRSVSWYQQTPGQGLQFLFEYFSETQRNKGNFPGRFSGRQFSNSRSEMNVSTLELGDSALYLCASSLMLGSESPLHFGNGTRLTVT.

The genes are TRBV3-1 and TRBJ2-3, with D uncertain. The CDR3 totals 14 residues. V dropped 4 bases and J dropped 2 bases, with 10 bases sitting between them. The V gene's germline CDR1 is LGHDT and CDR2 YNNKEL (reference sequence). The DNA of the CDR3 is TGTGCCAGCAGCCCACCAGCTAACACAGATACGCAGTATTTT. Protein: CASSPPANTDTQYF.

The chain employs TRBV6-2 or TRBV6-3 and TRBJ2-4; tentatively, D is TRBD1 (6 bases). V was cut by 5 bases and J by 2 bases, with 10 bases left in between. Germline-derived CDR1 and CDR2 are MNHEY and SVGEGT. The CDR3 runs 14 residues. CDR3 in amino acids: CASSLDSTKNIQYF. CDR3 nucleotide sequence: TGTGCCAGCAGTCTGGACAGCACCAAAAACATTCAGTACTTC.

V and J are TRBV6-2 or TRBV6-3 and TRBJ2-3; D uncertain. V was trimmed by 2 bases and J by 8 bases, leaving 11 bases between them. This CDR3 is 13 amino acids long. Per germline, CDR1 MNHEY and CDR2 SVGEGT. The CDR3 region is CASSYDPMLTQYF. The CDR3 coding sequence is TGTGCCAGCAGTTACGACCCTATGCTTACGCAGTATTTT.

V usage is TRBV7-2 and J usage is TRBJ2-5; 11 bases agree with TRBD2. CDR1 is SGHTA, CDR2 FQGNSA, per germline. Unmatched junction bases numbered 5, after V lost 0 bases and J lost 5 bases. This CDR3 region has 16 residues. Here the CDR3 reads CASSLALAGGHETQYF. The DNA for the CDR3 is TGTGCCAGCAGCTTAGCCCTAGCGGGAGGACACGAGACCCAGTACTTC.

The chain uses TRBV15 and TRBJ2-2; D call uncertain. V gave up 3 bases and J gave up 6 bases, with 20 bases separating them. The germline V gene has CDR1 LNHNV and CDR2 YYDKDF (reference sequence). The CDR3 extends over 17 amino acids. CDR3 DNA: TGTGCCACCAGCAGGGGTTCCGGAAACTTATGGCCCGGGGAGCTGTTTTTT. Protein: CATSRGSGNLWPGELFF. Variable domain in full (rest from reference TRBV15 and TRBJ2-2): DAMVIQNPRYQVTQFGKPVTLSCSQTLNHNVMYWYQQKSSQAPKLLFHYYDKDFNNEADTPDNFQSRRPNTSFCFLDIRSPGLGDTAMYLCATSRGSGNLWPGELFFGEGSRLTVL.

This sequence joins TRBV7-9 and TRBJ2-1; a weak D match, TRBD2 (5 bases). The CDR3 spans 14 residues. Germline CDR1 is SEHNR and CDR2 is FQNEAQ (reference sequence). Between the trimmed V and J ends, which lost 2 bases and 7 bases, there was a span of 12 bases. The CDR3 region has the DNA TGTGCCAGCAGCTTACTCCTAGCTAGGAATGAGCAGTTCTTC. Its translation: CASSLLLARNEQFF.

In its sample, this clonotype was seen a few times. The chain links TRBV18 to TRBJ1-1; D call uncertain. The germline gives CDR1 KGHSH, CDR2 LQKENI. The V end lost 2 bases, the J end lost 7 bases, and 14 bases lay between the germline ends. This CDR3 contains 14 residues. As DNA, the CDR3 is TGTGCCAGCTCACCAACTTTCTCTGGGAATGAAGCTTTCTTT. Its translation: CASSPTFSGNEAFF. The whole variable domain, filled in from reference TRBV18 and TRBJ1-1, reads NAGVMQNPRHLVRRRGQEARLRCSPMKGHSHVYWYRQLPEEGLKFMVYLQKENIIDESGMPKERFSAEFPKEGPSILRIQQVVRGDSAAYFCASSPTFSGNEAFFGQGTRLTVV.

The J gene is TRBJ2-1, the V gene TRBV29-1, with 8 bases lining up with TRBD1. This CDR3 is 16 amino acids long. CDR1 SQVTM and CDR2 ANQGSEA come from the germline V gene. The V segment lost 0 bases and the J segment 4 bases; nucleotides outside the gene matches: 8. The DNA of the CDR3 is TGCAGCGTTGAAGATCTTGGAGGGACAGGATACAATGAGCAGTTCTTC. Translated: CSVEDLGGTGYNEQFF.

This clonotype came up a few times. The chain links TRBV19 to TRBJ2-4, with TRBD2 matching over 12 bases. The CDR3 covers 15 residues. Germline V gives CDR1 LNHDA, CDR2 SQIVND (reference sequence). V was clipped by 3 bases and J by 4 bases; unmatched bases: 1. CDR3 in amino acids: CASSIGLAGKNIQYF. The CDR3 DNA is TGTGCCAGTAGTATCGGACTAGCGGGAAAAAACATTCAGTACTTC.

This clonotype was counted between two and nine times. This chain connects TRBV18 to TRBJ2-6; D ambiguous. The germline CDR1 and CDR2 sequences are KGHSH and LQKENI. This CDR3 has 15 residues. V lost 1 base and J lost 2, with 6 bases in between. CDR3: CASSPQPAGANVLTF. The CDR3 DNA reads TGTGCCAGCTCACCACAACCGGCTGGGGCCAACGTCCTGACTTTC.

This clonotype was detected only a few times. The chain is built from TRBV29-1 and TRBJ2-4; no definite D call. The end of the DNA fits TRBJ2-7 better, so the J call may be wrong. Germline-derived CDR1 and CDR2 are SQVTM and ANQGSEA. The CDR3 extends over 13 amino acids. The DNA for the CDR3 is TGCAGCGTTGAACTGGCGCGTCCCTACGAGCAGTACTTC. Its translation: CSVELARPYEQYF.

There are a few counts of this clonotype. The rearrangement links TRBV29-1 to TRBJ1-4; D unresolved. Germline CDR1 and CDR2: SQVTM and ANQGSEA. CDR3 length equals 12 residues. Here the CDR3 reads CTAYGINEKLFF. CDR3 DNA: TGCACCGCGTATGGGATTAATGAAAAACTGTTTTTT.

The CDR3 DNA reads as TGTGCCAGCAGGCCAGGGGGCCGGGACTATGGCTACACCTTC. Its protein is CASRPGGRDYGYTF. V usage is TRBV7-9 and J usage is TRBJ1-2, with TRBD1 matching over 8 bases. This CDR3 has 14 residues. V was pared by 6 bases and J by 3 bases, with 6 bases of the junction left unmatched. Germline loops: CDR1 SEHNR, CDR2 FQNEAQ (reference sequence).

This clonotype was found a few times. The J gene is TRBJ1-5, the V gene TRBV7-6; tentative D call: TRBD1 (5 bases). The V end was cut by 1 base, the J end by 3 bases, with 13 bases between. This CDR3 comprises 16 residues. Per germline, CDR1 SGHVS and CDR2 FNYEAQ. CDR3 coding DNA: TGTGCCAGCAGCTTAGAAGCAGGGTCTATCAATCAGCCCCAGCATTTT. Translating gives CASSLEAGSINQPQHF.

The CDR3 spells CAISESLTGPNEQFF. The CDR3 DNA sequence: TGTGCCATCAGTGAGTCGCTAACGGGACCCAATGAGCAGTTCTTC. This sequence joins TRBV10-3 and TRBJ2-1; tentatively, D is TRBD1 or TRBD2 (5 bases each). In germline, CDR1 is ENHRY, CDR2 SYGVKD. The CDR3 contains 15 residues. The V gene lost 0 bases and the J gene lost 6 bases, with 12 bases spanning the gap.

J is TRBJ1-2 and V is TRBV4-2, with a possible D match to TRBD1 (5 bases). Germline V lookup: CDR1 LGHNA, CDR2 YNFKEQ. The CDR3 has 19 amino acids. V dropped 0 bases and J dropped 5 bases, with 25 bases sitting between them. CDR3 sequence (DNA): TGTGCCAGCAGCCAAGATCGGGGGGGGTCCAATTACATCTTATATGGCTACACCTTC. Residues: CASSQDRGGSNYILYGYTF.

This clonotype was counted many times. This chain connects TRBV4-3 to TRBJ2-1; TRBD2 matches 9 bases. This CDR3 is 18 amino acids long. V lost 0 bases and J lost 7; bases outside the gene matches: 13. Germline loops: CDR1 LGHNA, CDR2 YSLEER. CDR3 region: CASSQDPPVAGVHNEQFF. For the CDR3, the DNA is TGCGCCAGCAGCCAAGACCCCCCTGTAGCGGGAGTCCATAATGAGCAGTTCTTC.

The J gene is TRBJ2-3, the V gene TRBV10-3; unclear D gene. From germline, CDR1 is ENHRY and CDR2 SYGVKD. This CDR3 contains 12 residues. V lost 8 bases to trimming and J lost 0 bases, with 6 bases between them. The CDR3 bases are TGTGCCATCGGTTCCAGCACAGATACGCAGTATTTT. Encoded protein: CAIGSSTDTQYF.

The V gene is TRBV9, the J gene TRBJ2-1; the match to TRBD2 covers 8 bases. V was pared by 0 bases and J by 2 bases, with 7 bases of the junction left unmatched. The V gene's germline CDR1 is SGDLS and CDR2 YYNGEE. This CDR3 spans 17 amino acids. CDR3 sequence: CASSVGGGGNTYNEQFF. CDR3 bases: TGTGCCAGCAGCGTAGGCGGCGGGGGGAACACCTACAATGAGCAGTTCTTC.

The V gene is TRBV15, the J gene TRBJ2-7, with TRBD2 identical over 8 bases. The length of the CDR3 is 15 residues. Germline V lookup: CDR1 LNHNV, CDR2 YYDKDF (reference sequence). The V and J ends lost 2 bases and 4 bases, in that order; junction bases with no gene match: 7. The CDR3 bases are TGTGCCACCAGCAGACCCACTAGCGGACAATACGAGCAGTACTTC. This sequence encodes CATSRPTSGQYEQYF.

In this sample, this clonotype turned up many times. The rearrangement joins TRBV7-2 to TRBJ2-3; TRBD1 or TRBD2 may be the D gene (5 bases each). The length of the CDR3 is 14 residues. Germline values: CDR1 SGHTA, CDR2 FQGNSA. The ends were cut back, 5 bases at V and 1 base at J, with 10 bases in the middle. CDR3 amino acids: CASSPGPGTDTQYF. CDR3 DNA sequence: TGTGCCAGCAGCCCGGGACCGGGCACAGATACGCAGTATTTT.

The gene calls are TRBV4-3 and TRBJ2-6; D call uncertain. V was shortened by 1 base and J by 0 bases, with 4 bases between the two germline ends. Per the germline V gene, CDR1 is LGHNA and CDR2 is YSLEER. The CDR3 runs 15 residues. In DNA, the CDR3 is TGCGCCAGCAGCCAAGTAGACTCTGGGGCCAACGTCCTGACTTTC. Protein product: CASSQVDSGANVLTF.

This clonotype has a handful of counts. This CDR3 is CSAREGTNYGYTF. DNA of the CDR3: TGCAGTGCTAGAGAGGGAACTAACTATGGCTACACCTTC. The V and J genes are TRBV20-1 and TRBJ1-2; D is undetermined. CDR3 length: 13 residues. V was trimmed by 0 bases and J by 0 bases, leaving 5 bases between them. Germline CDR1 reads DFQATT; CDR2 reads SNEGSKA (reference sequence).